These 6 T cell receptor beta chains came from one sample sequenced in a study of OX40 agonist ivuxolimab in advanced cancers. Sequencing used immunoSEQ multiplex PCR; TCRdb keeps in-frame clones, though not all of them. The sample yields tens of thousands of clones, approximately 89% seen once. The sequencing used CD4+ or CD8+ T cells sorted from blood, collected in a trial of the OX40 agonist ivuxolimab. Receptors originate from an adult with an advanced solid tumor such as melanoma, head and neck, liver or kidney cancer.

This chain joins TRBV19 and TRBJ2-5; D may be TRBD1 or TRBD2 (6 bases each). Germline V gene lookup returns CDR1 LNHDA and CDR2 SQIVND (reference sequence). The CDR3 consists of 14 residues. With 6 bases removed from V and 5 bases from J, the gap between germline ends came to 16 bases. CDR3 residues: CASSPSTGRETQYF. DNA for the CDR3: TGTGCCAGTAGCCCAAGTACAGGGAGGGAGACCCAGTACTTC.

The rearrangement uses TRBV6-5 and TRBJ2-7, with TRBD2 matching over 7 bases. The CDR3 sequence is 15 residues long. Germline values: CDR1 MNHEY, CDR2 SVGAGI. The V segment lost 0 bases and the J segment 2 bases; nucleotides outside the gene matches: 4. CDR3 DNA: TGTGCCAGCAGTTACTCAGCGGGGACTCCCTACGAGCAGTACTTC. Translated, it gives CASSYSAGTPYEQYF.

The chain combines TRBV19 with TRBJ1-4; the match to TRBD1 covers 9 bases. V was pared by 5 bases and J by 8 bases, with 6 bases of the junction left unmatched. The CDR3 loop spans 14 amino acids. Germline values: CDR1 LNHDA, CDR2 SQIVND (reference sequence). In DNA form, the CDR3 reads TGTGCCAGTAGTCTGACAGGGGGTCGGGAAAAACTGTTTTTT. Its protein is CASSLTGGREKLFF.

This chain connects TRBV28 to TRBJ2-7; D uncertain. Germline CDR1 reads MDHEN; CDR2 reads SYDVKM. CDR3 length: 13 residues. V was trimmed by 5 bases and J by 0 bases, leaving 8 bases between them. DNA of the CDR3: TGTGCCAGCAGTGGCACGGCCTCCTACGAGCAGTACTTC. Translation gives CASSGTASYEQYF.

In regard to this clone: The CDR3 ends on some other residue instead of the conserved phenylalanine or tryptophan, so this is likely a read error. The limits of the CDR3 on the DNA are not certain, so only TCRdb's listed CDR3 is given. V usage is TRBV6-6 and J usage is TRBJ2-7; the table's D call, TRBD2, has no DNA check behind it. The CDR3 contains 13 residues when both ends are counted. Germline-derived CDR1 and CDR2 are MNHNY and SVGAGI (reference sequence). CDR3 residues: CASSYSSGEAGFY.

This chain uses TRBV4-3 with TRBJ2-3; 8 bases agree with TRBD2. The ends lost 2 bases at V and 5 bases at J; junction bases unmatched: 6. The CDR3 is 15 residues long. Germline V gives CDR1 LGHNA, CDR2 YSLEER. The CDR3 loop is CASSQQAGAGDTQYF. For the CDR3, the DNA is TGCGCCAGCAGCCAACAAGCGGGAGCAGGAGATACGCAGTATTTT.